This section outlines one TCR beta chain sequence together with its context. Its target is not known. Germline CDR1 is LGHNA and CDR2 is YSLEER. The germline V and J ends were trimmed by 3 bases and 4 bases, with 18 bases remaining between them. The CDR3 covers 16 residues. PCR involved 60 Vbeta and 13 Jbeta primers. Method: immunoSEQ multiplex PCR; TCRdb's copy keeps in-frame clones and lacks some. This table holds roughly 130,000 clones, about 76% found once. The data derive from a study of cytomegalovirus exposure and HLA in healthy donors. Findings and caveats of the study: In a later analysis, an Asian-associated ancestry cluster reportedly showed fewer N-insertions than the approximately 620-donor mean. Researchers reported from a later analysis that most CMV-associated TCR beta chains appeared HLA-restricted.

The chain is built from TRBV4-3 and TRBJ1-2; D is undetermined. This receptor was identified in a man younger than 30 in good health and CMV-seronegative. Sample: PBMCs. For the CDR3, the DNA is TGCGCCAGCAGCCAGGATGGCCCCCCGGAGTCCTATGGCTACACCTTC. Its protein product is CASSQDGPPESYGYTF.